This T cell receptor beta chain was recovered during a study of blood T cells in healthy people across ages. Study at large: Roughly one uniquely barcoded beta molecule per two T cells was captured.

Staff drew roughly 10 milliliters of peripheral blood from each donor. Germline assignment: CDR1 LNHNV and CDR2 YYDKDF (reference sequence). The CDR3 loop spans 14 amino acids. V lost 0 bases and J lost 6, with 8 bases in between. Through a sample-barcoded 5' primer and a J-beta primer mix, a second PCR was run for about 6 to 11 cycles. A template-switch adaptor that had 12 random nucleotides put a tag on each cDNA molecule. MiXCR, applied by TCRdb to the 5' RACE reads, yields one record per CDR3 protein. The table records 600,000 to 800,000 distinct CDR3 sequences, under 25% of them present only once. This clonotype was found a few times.

This receptor was taken from a man aged 70 or older in good health. The sample comprised blood. The chain couples TRBV15 to TRBJ2-2; D uncertain. The CDR3 loop reads CATSRDWVSGELFF. DNA of the CDR3: TGTGCCACCAGCAGAGACTGGGTCTCCGGGGAGCTGTTTTTT.